This T cell receptor beta chain comes out of a study of T cell repertoires in cytomegalovirus infection (dated by TCRdb to the late 2010s). With regard to the full study: The HLA type of each donor mattered for the analysis, because public TCR beta signatures pointed to carriage of CMV infection along with the matching HLA type.

This clonotype has more than one count but fewer than ten. Which antigen it targets is not known. Base qualities are not provided; no much larger clone lies one nucleotide away. TCRdb lists the instrument as Illumina HiSeq 1500. TCRdb cleaned the public reads at Q25 with fastp, built clones with MiXCR and kept in-frame beta chains. Merged by CDR3 protein, the rows form single entries marked with the most common genes and DNA. This sample is represented by around 310,000 distinct CDR3 sequences; 15% to 20% of them were singletons. The ten largest clones represent 9.5% to 15% of the sample. On the study overall, not on this receptor specifically: The ex vivo response was dominated by HLA-C-restricted CMV-specific TCR beta clonotypes, and the single most frequent clonotype in two of eight donors was supplied by these HLA-C-restricted clonotypes. Cumulative frequency of public TCR beta family members discriminated carriers of CMV infection plus the relevant HLA type in this cohort and an independent 352-donor cohort.

The sequenced material came from PBMCs. This receptor was obtained from a human donor in good health (CMV status not recorded). Some clones in this sample may be carry-over from other donors' samples.

The DNA reads TGTGCCAGCGGGGACCGCTACAATGAGCAGTTCTTC. Protein translation: CASGDRYNEQFF. The chain is made from TRBV7-6 and TRBJ2-1; the D element could tentatively be TRBD1 or TRBD2, as 5 bases agree for each. The CDR3 has 12 amino acids, counting the end cysteine and phenylalanine. The kept DNA is CDR3 alone, 36 bases in frame from the first base. Trimming at the junction amounts to 8 bases on V and 3 bases on J, and the germline ends lie 8 bases apart. According to the germline V gene, CDR1 reads SGHVS and CDR2 reads FNYEAQ.